Many counts were recorded for the clone carrying this TCR beta chain. The CDR3 runs to 13 residues. V lost 0 bases, J lost 2 bases, and 5 bases lay in between. Germline CDR1 is SGHRS and CDR2 is YFSETQ. The record originates from a study of early T cells in non-severe SARS-CoV-2 infection. Individual cDNA molecules were tagged with unique molecular identifiers. TCRdb re-called the 5' RACE reads through MiXCR, storing one row per CDR3 protein. The sample lists tens of thousands of distinct CDR3 sequences, around 5% occurring once. The sequence derives from an adult who was a healthcare worker with PCR-confirmed SARS-CoV-2 infection or an uninfected control (not recorded which). Material: whole blood. The V and J genes are TRBV5-1 and TRBJ1-2; no firm D call. CDR3 loop: CASSLGANYGYTF. In DNA, the CDR3 is TGCGCCAGCAGCTTGGGGGCAAACTATGGCTACACCTTC.